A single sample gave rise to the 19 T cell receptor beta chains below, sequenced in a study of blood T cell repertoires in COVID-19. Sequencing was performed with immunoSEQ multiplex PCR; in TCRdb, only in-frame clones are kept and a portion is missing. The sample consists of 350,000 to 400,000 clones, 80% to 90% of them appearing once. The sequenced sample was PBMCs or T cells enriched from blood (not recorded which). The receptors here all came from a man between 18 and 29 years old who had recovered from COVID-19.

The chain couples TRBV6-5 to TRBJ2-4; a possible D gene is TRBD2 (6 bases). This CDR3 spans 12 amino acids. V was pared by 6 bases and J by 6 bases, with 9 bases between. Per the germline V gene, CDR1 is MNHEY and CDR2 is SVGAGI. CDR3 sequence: CASRASANIQYF. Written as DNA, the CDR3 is TGTGCCAGCAGGGCTAGCGCAAACATTCAGTACTTC.

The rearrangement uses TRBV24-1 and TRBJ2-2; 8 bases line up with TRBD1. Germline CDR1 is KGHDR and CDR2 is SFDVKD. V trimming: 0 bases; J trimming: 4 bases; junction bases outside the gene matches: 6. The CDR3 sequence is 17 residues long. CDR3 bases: TGTGCCACCAGTGATTTGTCCGGGACAGGTCGCACCGGGGAGCTGTTTTTT. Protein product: CATSDLSGTGRTGELFF.

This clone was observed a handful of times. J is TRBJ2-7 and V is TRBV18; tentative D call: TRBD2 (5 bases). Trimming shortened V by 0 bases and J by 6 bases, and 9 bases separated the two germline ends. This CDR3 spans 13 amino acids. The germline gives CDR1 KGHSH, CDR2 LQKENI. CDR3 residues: CASSPPAVREQYF. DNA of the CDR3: TGTGCCAGCTCACCACCAGCGGTCCGCGAGCAGTACTTC.

As DNA, the CDR3 is TGTGCCAGCAGCCAAGATACAGCGGGAGCCGATGAGCAGTTCTTC. As protein: CASSQDTAGADEQFF. The chain employs TRBV3-1 (or the pseudogene TRBV3-2) and TRBJ2-1; 8 nucleotides agree with TRBD2. This CDR3 is 15 amino acids long. V gave up 0 bases and J gave up 8 bases; unmatched junction bases: 6. The V gene's germline CDR1 is LGHDT and CDR2 YNNKEL (reference sequence).

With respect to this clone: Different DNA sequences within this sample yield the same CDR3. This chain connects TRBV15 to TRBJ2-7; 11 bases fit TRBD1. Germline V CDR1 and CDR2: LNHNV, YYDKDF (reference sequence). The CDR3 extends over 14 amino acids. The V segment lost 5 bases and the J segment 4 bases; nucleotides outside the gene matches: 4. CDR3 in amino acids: CATSRDRGSYEQYF. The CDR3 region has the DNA TGTGCCACCAGCCGGGACAGGGGGTCTTACGAGCAGTACTTC.

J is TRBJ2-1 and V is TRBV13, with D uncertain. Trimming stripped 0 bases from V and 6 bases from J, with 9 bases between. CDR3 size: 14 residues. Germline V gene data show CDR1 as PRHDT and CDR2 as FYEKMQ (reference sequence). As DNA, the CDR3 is TGTGCCAGCAGCTTAGGGCTTGGGCCCAATGAGCAGTTCTTC. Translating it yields CASSLGLGPNEQFF.

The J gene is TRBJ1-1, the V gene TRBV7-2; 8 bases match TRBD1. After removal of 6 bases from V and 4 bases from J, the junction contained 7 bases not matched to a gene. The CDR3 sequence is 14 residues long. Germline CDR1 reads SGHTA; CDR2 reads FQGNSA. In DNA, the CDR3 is TGTGCCAGCAGTACAGGGGGGGGCGGCACTGAAGCTTTCTTT. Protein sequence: CASSTGGGGTEAFF.

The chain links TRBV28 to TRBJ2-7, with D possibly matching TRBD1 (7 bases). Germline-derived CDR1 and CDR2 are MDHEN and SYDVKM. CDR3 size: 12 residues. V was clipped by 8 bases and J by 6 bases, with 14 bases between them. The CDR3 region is CASHSGGREQYF. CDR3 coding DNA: TGTGCCAGCCATTCAGGGGGGCGCGAGCAGTACTTC.

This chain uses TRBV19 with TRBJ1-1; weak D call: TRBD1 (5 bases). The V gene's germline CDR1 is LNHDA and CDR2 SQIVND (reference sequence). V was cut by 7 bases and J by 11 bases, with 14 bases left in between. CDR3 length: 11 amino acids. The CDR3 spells CASTKGQEAFF. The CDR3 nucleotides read TGTGCCAGTACAAAGGGGCAGGAGGCTTTCTTT. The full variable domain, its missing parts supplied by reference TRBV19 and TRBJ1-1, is DGGITQSPKYLFRKEGQNVTLSCEQNLNHDAMYWYRQDPGQGLRLIYYSQIVNDFQKGDIAEGYSVSREKKESFPLTVTSAQKNPTAFYLCASTKGQEAFFGQGTRLTVV.

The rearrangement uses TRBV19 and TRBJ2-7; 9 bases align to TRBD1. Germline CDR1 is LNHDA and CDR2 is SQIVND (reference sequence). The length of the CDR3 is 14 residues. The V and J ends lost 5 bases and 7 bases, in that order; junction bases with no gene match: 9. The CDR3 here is CASSLRDRVEEQYF. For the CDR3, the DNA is TGTGCCAGTAGTCTCCGGGACAGGGTGGAAGAGCAGTACTTC.

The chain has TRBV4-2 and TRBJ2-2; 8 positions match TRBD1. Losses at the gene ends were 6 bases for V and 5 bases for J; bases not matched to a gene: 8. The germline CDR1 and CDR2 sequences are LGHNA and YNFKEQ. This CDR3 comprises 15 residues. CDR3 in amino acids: CASRRPGGNTGELFF. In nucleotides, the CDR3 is TGTGCCAGCAGACGTCCAGGGGGCAATACCGGGGAGCTGTTTTTT.

The DNA for the CDR3 is TGTGCCAGCAGCCAAGGAGTGGGACAGCGCCATTCACCCCTCCACTTT. Translating gives CASSQGVGQRHSPLHF. The V call is TRBV3-1 (or the pseudogene TRBV3-2), the J call TRBJ1-6; 7 bases line up with TRBD1. The V gene's germline CDR1 is LGHDT and CDR2 YNNKEL (reference sequence). Unmatched junction bases numbered 8, after V lost 1 base and J lost 8 bases. There are 16 residues in the CDR3.

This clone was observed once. CDR3 nucleotide sequence: TGTGCCAGCAGCCCAACTAGCGGGAGTCCCTCCTACAATGAGCAGTTCTTC. This codes for CASSPTSGSPSYNEQFF. The J gene is TRBJ2-1, the V gene TRBV7-2; 11 positions agree with TRBD2. Per the germline V gene, CDR1 is SGHTA and CDR2 is FQGNSA. The CDR3 sequence is 17 residues long. V trimming: 5 bases; J trimming: 0 bases; junction bases outside the gene matches: 6.

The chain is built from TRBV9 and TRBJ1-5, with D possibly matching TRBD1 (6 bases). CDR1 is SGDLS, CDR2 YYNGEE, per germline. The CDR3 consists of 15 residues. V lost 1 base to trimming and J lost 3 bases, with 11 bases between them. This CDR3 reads CASSVSGANNQPQHF. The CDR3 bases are TGTGCCAGCAGCGTATCAGGGGCGAACAATCAGCCCCAGCATTTT.

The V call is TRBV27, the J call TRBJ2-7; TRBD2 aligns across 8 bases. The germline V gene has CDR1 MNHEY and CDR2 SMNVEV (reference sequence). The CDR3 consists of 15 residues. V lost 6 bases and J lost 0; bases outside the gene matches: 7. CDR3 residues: CASSPRGGSSYEQYF. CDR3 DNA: TGTGCCAGCAGCCCCCGGGGGGGGAGCTCCTACGAGCAGTACTTC.

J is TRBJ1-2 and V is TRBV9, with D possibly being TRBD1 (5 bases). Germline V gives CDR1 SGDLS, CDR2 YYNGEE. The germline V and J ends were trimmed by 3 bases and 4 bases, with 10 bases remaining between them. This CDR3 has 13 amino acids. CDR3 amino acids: CASSAEGVYGYTF. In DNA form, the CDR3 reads TGTGCCAGCAGCGCCGAAGGGGTCTATGGCTACACCTTC.

The CDR3 bases are TGTGCCAGCAGTGATGGTGGGGCCGGGGAGACCCAGTACTTC. Its translation is CASSDGGAGETQYF. The rearrangement uses TRBV2 and TRBJ2-5; tentative D call: TRBD1 (5 bases). Trimming stripped 3 bases from V and 5 bases from J, with 13 bases between. This CDR3 is built from 14 residues. Germline V CDR1 and CDR2: SNHLY, FYNNEI.

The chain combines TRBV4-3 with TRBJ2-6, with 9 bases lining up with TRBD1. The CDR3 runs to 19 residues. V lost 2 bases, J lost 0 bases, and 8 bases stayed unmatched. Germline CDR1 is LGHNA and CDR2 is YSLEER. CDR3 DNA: TGCGCCAGCAGCCAACCCACAGGGGGCTGGGGCTCTGGGGCCAACGTCCTGACTTTC. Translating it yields CASSQPTGGWGSGANVLTF.

CDR3 residues: CASSQGGQLNTEAFF. The CDR3 DNA reads as TGTGCCAGCAGCCAAGGGGGACAGTTGAACACTGAAGCTTTCTTT. V usage is TRBV7-2 and J usage is TRBJ1-1; 7 bases map to TRBD1. V lost 5 bases and J lost 0; bases outside the gene matches: 6. The CDR3 contains 15 residues. Germline V gene lookup returns CDR1 SGHTA and CDR2 FQGNSA.